Included here is one T cell receptor (beta chain) sequence, with context. V was pared by 3 bases and J by 2 bases, with 10 bases between. The CDR3 runs to 15 residues. Looked up from germline, CDR1 is KGHSH and CDR2 is LQKENI. The data are from a study of PD-1 blockade in mismatch repair-deficient tumors. Some clones are missing from TCRdb's copy, which holds only in-frame ones; the method was immunoSEQ multiplex PCR. The data show around 100,000 clones, with under 90% seen just once and approximately 6.5% held by the top ten. The TCR was taken from an adult with mismatch repair-deficient cancer. Material: peripheral blood, obtained 30 to 36 weeks after starting pembrolizumab. The chain carries TRBV18 and TRBJ1-4; tentatively, D is TRBD1 (6 bases). The CDR3, as DNA: TGTGCCAGCTCACCGCTGGGGGGCACTAATGAAAAACTGTTTTTT. It yields the protein CASSPLGGTNEKLFF.